This T cell receptor (beta chain) was sequenced for a study of blood T cell repertoires in COVID-19. Study summary: COVID-19 samples from acute and convalescent phases originated in the United States, Italy and Spain. PBMCs, B-cell-depleted T cells, or T cells provided the cDNA or gDNA that made up the material.

In the original analysis: Using reference gene primer amplification, nucleated cell counts were estimated. Libraries were prepared by immunoSEQ multiplex PCR; TCRdb keeps only in-frame clonotypes and omits some of them. V, J and clone size are those of that table, while D and trimming were read from the DNA. The sample lists approximately 200,000 clones, roughly 80% occurring once. Germline values: CDR1 MNHEY, CDR2 SMNVEV (reference sequence). V was shortened by 6 bases and J by 3 bases, with 15 bases between the two germline ends. This CDR3 has 14 residues. Material for sequencing was peripheral blood. The chain combines TRBV27 with TRBJ2-7; no clear D. This clonotype originated in a woman aged 80 or over with acute or convalescent COVID-19. CDR3 residues: CASRIGLDSYEQYF. CDR3 nucleotide sequence: TGTGCCAGCAGGATCGGCCTAGATAGCTACGAGCAGTACTTC.